The T cell receptor (beta chain) described here comes from a study of identical twins. Findings and caveats of the study: Models predicted too little out-of-frame TCR alpha sharing in monozygotic twins. Fewer insertions characterized abundant cord blood beta clonotypes, whereas memory repertoires showed none. Twin-shared out-of-frame alpha sequences were enriched for low generation probability. Twins' surplus sharing was weaker for beta out-of-frame sequences.

TCRdb re-derived calls from the 5' RACE reads in MiXCR, one entry per CDR3 protein. The sample contains 1.5 million or so distinct CDR3 sequences, less than 40% of which appear only once. This clonotype showed up just a few times. What it recognizes is unknown. Specimen: cord blood. The receptor comes from a newborn girl in good health.

CDR3 protein: CASSRLAQSKNIQYF. In DNA, the CDR3 is TGTGCCAGCAGCCGACTAGCGCAGTCCAAAAACATTCAGTACTTC. This rearrangement joins TRBV7-2 to TRBJ2-4; 8 nucleotides agree with TRBD2. V dropped 5 bases and J dropped 2; count of bases not matched to a gene: 5. Germline values: CDR1 SGHTA, CDR2 FQGNSA. The CDR3 totals 15 residues.